These 12 T cell receptor beta chains came from one sample sequenced in a study of T cell changes during pregnancy in multiple sclerosis. Repertoires were generated with immunoSEQ multiplex PCR, while TCRdb's copy carries only in-frame clones and drops some. The table records approximately 32,000 clones, around nine tenths of them present only once. This sample comprised CD8+ T cells from peripheral blood mononuclear cells, obtained in the first trimester of pregnancy. These receptors all stem from a female donor with multiple sclerosis, enrolled in a pregnancy study.

This clone counts as medium-sized. The J gene is TRBJ2-1, the V gene TRBV9, with 7 bases identical to TRBD2. Germline-derived CDR1 and CDR2 are SGDLS and YYNGEE. V shed 5 bases and J 7 bases; nucleotides not matched to a gene: 9. CDR3 size: 14 residues. The CDR3, as DNA: TGTGCCAGCAGTACCGGGAGGCGGAGGAATGAGCAGTTCTTC. Translation: CASSTGRRRNEQFF.

The chain uses TRBV6-5 and TRBJ2-1; 8 bases agree with TRBD1. The CDR3 totals 15 residues. The V segment lost 0 bases and the J segment 7 bases; nucleotides outside the gene matches: 5. Germline lookup yields CDR1 MNHEY and CDR2 SVGAGI. CDR3 sequence (DNA): TGTGCCAGCAGTTACTCACAGGGGGTTCCGAATGAGCAGTTCTTC. It translates to CASSYSQGVPNEQFF.

The V gene is TRBV28, the J gene TRBJ2-5, with D possibly being TRBD1 (5 bases). V dropped 2 bases and J dropped 7 bases, with 11 bases sitting between them. This CDR3 is built from 13 residues. The V gene's germline CDR1 is MDHEN and CDR2 SYDVKM. CDR3 in amino acids: CASSLGRGGTQYF. The CDR3 region has the DNA TGTGCCAGCAGTTTAGGAAGGGGCGGGACCCAGTACTTC.

The CDR3 is CSFFGTSVYEQYF. The CDR3 DNA follows: TGCAGCTTTTTCGGGACTAGCGTCTACGAGCAGTACTTC. This chain connects TRBV29-1 to TRBJ2-7, with 10 nucleotides matching TRBD2. Germline CDR1 SQVTM, CDR2 ANQGSEA. V shed 8 bases and J 3 bases; nucleotides not matched to a gene: 7. This CDR3 is 13 amino acids long.

In its sample, this clone was seen a few times. The chain has TRBV19 and TRBJ1-1; D unclear. Per the germline V gene, CDR1 is LNHDA and CDR2 is SQIVND (reference sequence). Deletions cut 2 bases from V and 1 base from J, with 5 bases between. The CDR3 is 13 amino acids. CDR3 nucleotides: TGTGCCAGTAGTATATTCGGGAACACTGAAGCTTTCTTT. Translated: CASSIFGNTEAFF.

The V and J genes are TRBV19 and TRBJ2-3, with 10 bases lining up with TRBD2. The germline V gene encodes CDR1 LNHDA and CDR2 SQIVND (reference sequence). V dropped 0 bases and J dropped 3; count of bases not matched to a gene: 6. This CDR3 has 17 amino acids. The CDR3 nucleotides read TGTGCCAGTAGTATAGATGCTAGCGGGAGTTTAACAGATACGCAGTATTTT. Translation: CASSIDASGSLTDTQYF. The full variable domain, in which reference TRBV19 and TRBJ2-3 provide the parts outside the CDR3, is DGGITQSPKYLFRKEGQNVTLSCEQNLNHDAMYWYRQDPGQGLRLIYYSQIVNDFQKGDIAEGYSVSREKKESFPLTVTSAQKNPTAFYLCASSIDASGSLTDTQYFGPGTRLTVL.

The chain uses TRBV13 and TRBJ2-1; D unclear. This CDR3 region has 15 residues. V shed 2 bases and J shed 1 base, with 9 bases lying between them. Germline V lookup: CDR1 PRHDT, CDR2 FYEKMQ (reference sequence). The CDR3 is CASSLFLRSYNEQFF. The CDR3, as DNA: TGTGCCAGCAGCTTATTCCTCCGGTCCTACAATGAGCAGTTCTTC.

This sequence joins TRBV10-3 and TRBJ2-7, with 8 bases matching TRBD1. The V segment lost 2 bases and the J segment 5 bases; nucleotides outside the gene matches: 8. The V gene's germline CDR1 is ENHRY and CDR2 SYGVKD. CDR3 length: 15 residues. The CDR3 bases are TGTGCCATCAGTGAGGCCCCGCAGGGGGCTCACGAGCAGTACTTC. It specifies CAISEAPQGAHEQYF.

The count of this clone is one. The CDR3 is CASSGGQGGSYNEQFF. The CDR3 DNA reads as TGTGCCAGCAGCGGAGGACAGGGAGGCTCCTACAATGAGCAGTTCTTC. J is TRBJ2-1 and V is TRBV9, with 8 bases fitting TRBD1. Germline V lookup: CDR1 SGDLS, CDR2 YYNGEE. CDR3 size: 16 residues. V trimming: 3 bases; J trimming: 0 bases; junction bases outside the gene matches: 5.

The chain combines TRBV21-1 with TRBJ2-5; the table calls TRBD2, which could not be checked here. TRBV21-1 is given as a pseudogene. The CDR3 spans 16 residues. The CDR3 loop reads CASSKVCAREGETQYF. DNA of the CDR3: TGTGCCAGCAGCAAAGTGTGCGCCCGAGAGGGAGAGACCCAGTACTTC.

This chain joins TRBV6-5 and TRBJ2-3; 8 bases align to TRBD1. This CDR3 is 13 amino acids long. J gave up 5 bases and V 9 bases, and 7 bases lay outside the gene matches. The germline V gene has CDR1 MNHEY and CDR2 SVGAGI. CDR3: CASGWTGKDTQYF. CDR3 DNA sequence: TGTGCCAGTGGGTGGACAGGGAAAGATACGCAGTATTTT.

This chain connects TRBV2 to TRBJ1-1; the match to TRBD1 covers 7 bases. The CDR3 contains 12 residues. The germline CDR1 and CDR2 sequences are SNHLY and FYNNEI. Losses at the gene ends were 3 bases for V and 10 bases for J; bases not matched to a gene: 5. The CDR3 is CASSDRGQPAFF. The CDR3 DNA reads as TGTGCCAGCAGTGATAGGGGGCAACCAGCTTTCTTT.